What follows are 30 T cell receptor beta chains derived from one specimen sequenced in a study of blood T cell repertoires in COVID-19. Some clones are missing from TCRdb's copy, which holds only in-frame ones; the method was immunoSEQ multiplex PCR. Of under 300,000 clones in the sample, just under 90% were seen once. The source material was peripheral blood. The source is a woman aged 40 to 50 with acute or convalescent COVID-19.

The V call is TRBV9, the J call TRBJ1-5; 10 nucleotides line up with TRBD1. V gave up 7 bases and J gave up 7 bases; unmatched junction bases: 11. The CDR3 is 15 residues long. From germline, CDR1 is SGDLS and CDR2 YYNGEE. The CDR3 region is CASGRSGTGVQPQHF. In nucleotides, the CDR3 is TGTGCCAGCGGCCGCAGCGGGACAGGGGTCCAGCCCCAGCATTTT.

This clone was counted once. The chain carries TRBV7-9 and TRBJ1-4; D perhaps matches TRBD1 (5 bases). Germline V gene lookup returns CDR1 SEHNR and CDR2 FQNEAQ (reference sequence). The CDR3 has 14 amino acids. V was cut by 5 bases and J by 4 bases, with 11 bases left in between. The CDR3 sequence: CASSAGMVNEKLFF. In nucleotides, the CDR3 is TGTGCCAGCAGCGCAGGGATGGTTAATGAAAAACTGTTTTTT.

V usage is TRBV5-1 and J usage is TRBJ1-3, with TRBD1 as a possible D gene (6 bases). Germline CDR1 SGHRS, CDR2 YFSETQ. The ends were cut back, 0 bases at V and 1 base at J, with 8 bases in the middle. The CDR3 has 15 residues. The CDR3 protein is CASSLGQVSGNTIYF. Written as DNA, the CDR3 is TGCGCCAGCAGCTTGGGACAGGTTTCTGGAAACACCATATATTTT.

The chain employs TRBV6-6 and TRBJ1-6; TRBD1 matches at 12 bases. Germline loops: CDR1 MNHNY, CDR2 SVGAGI (reference sequence). This CDR3 has 16 amino acids. Losses at the gene ends were 7 bases for V and 9 bases for J; bases not matched to a gene: 10. In DNA form, the CDR3 reads TGTGCCAGCACCAACCGGGACAGGGGGCCAGCTTCACCCCTCCACTTT. Its protein product is CASTNRDRGPASPLHF.

This sequence joins TRBV18 and TRBJ1-2, with 10 bases identical to TRBD1. CDR1 is KGHSH, CDR2 LQKENI, per germline. Losses at the gene ends were 0 bases for V and 1 base for J; bases not matched to a gene: 14. The length of the CDR3 is 20 residues. This CDR3 is CASSPPIYRDRGYGNYGYTF. CDR3 DNA sequence: TGTGCCAGCTCACCACCGATCTACCGGGACAGGGGATATGGTAACTATGGCTACACCTTC.

The chain is built from TRBV5-1 and TRBJ1-2, with a weak D call TRBD1 (5 bases). Germline V gene sequence: CDR1 SGHRS, CDR2 YFSETQ. V shed 3 bases and J shed 1 base, with 10 bases lying between them. CDR3 size: 14 residues. CDR3 sequence reads: CASSSEGNNYGYTF. DNA of the CDR3: TGCGCCAGCAGCTCGGAGGGGAATAACTATGGCTACACCTTC.

The chain couples TRBV24-1 to TRBJ1-2; maybe TRBD1 (6 bases). V lost 4 bases, J lost 3 bases, and 14 bases lay in between. The germline V gene has CDR1 KGHDR and CDR2 SFDVKD. The CDR3 consists of 15 residues. CDR3 sequence reads: CATSEPTTGDYGYTF. The CDR3 coding sequence is TGTGCCACCAGTGAACCTACGACAGGAGACTATGGCTACACCTTC.

The chain carries TRBV21-1 and TRBJ1-5; TRBD1, the table's D call, lacks a check against the DNA. TRBV21-1 is designated a pseudogene. This CDR3 spans 18 amino acids. The CDR3: CASKKYAGTVLLNQPQHF. DNA of the CDR3: TGTGCCAGCAAGAAATATGCCGGGACAGTCCTTTTGAATCAGCCCCAGCATTTT.

This clone was counted a single time. The chain combines TRBV6-2 or TRBV6-3 with TRBJ2-7; TRBD2 agrees at 14 bases. Trimming cost V 0 bases and J 1 base; bases outside gene matches: 5. The germline gives CDR1 MNHEY, CDR2 SVGEGT. The CDR3 is 18 residues long. The CDR3: CASSYSTRLAGGSYEQYV. The CDR3 DNA is TGTGCCAGCAGTTACTCGACCCGACTAGCGGGGGGGTCCTACGAGCAGTACGTC.

The genes are TRBV2 and TRBJ1-6; a possible D gene is TRBD1 (6 bases). The CDR3 spans 13 residues. Trimming cost V 5 bases and J 7 bases, with 9 bases left between them. CDR1 SNHLY and CDR2 FYNNEI come from the germline V gene. DNA for the CDR3: TGTGCCAGCAGTAATACAGGGAATTCACCCCTCCACTTT. Its protein product is CASSNTGNSPLHF.

The chain uses TRBV6-2 or TRBV6-3 and TRBJ1-2; a weak D match, TRBD1 (5 bases). CDR1 is MNHEY, CDR2 SVGEGT, per germline. The V end was cut by 5 bases, the J end by 4 bases, with 14 bases between. This CDR3 is built from 14 residues. The CDR3 region has the DNA TGTGCCAGCAGTAGCCCGACAGATTCCTATGGCTACACCTTC. This translates into CASSSPTDSYGYTF.

This clone was picked up one time. This chain links TRBV5-1 with TRBJ1-2; D is undetermined. This CDR3 has 13 residues. CDR1 and CDR2 (germline): SGHRS, YFSETQ. Trimming took 0 bases from V and 5 from J, leaving 8 bases between them. The CDR3 region has the DNA TGCGCCAGCAGCTTGGCCGGGGTTTATGGCTACACCTTC. It yields the protein CASSLAGVYGYTF.

CDR3 protein: CATSDRMNTEAFF. The CDR3 DNA reads TGTGCCACCAGCGACAGGATGAACACTGAAGCTTTCTTT. The chain couples TRBV24-1 to TRBJ1-1; a weak D match, TRBD1 (6 bases). The CDR3 is made up of 13 amino acids. Germline V gene data show CDR1 as KGHDR and CDR2 as SFDVKD. V was pared by 7 bases and J by 0 bases, with 8 bases between.

V and J are TRBV7-8 and TRBJ1-4; no clear D gene. Germline values: CDR1 SGHVS, CDR2 FQNEAQ. The length of the CDR3 is 19 residues. Trimming took 0 bases from V and 0 from J, leaving 17 bases between them. The CDR3, as DNA: TGTGCCAGCAGCTTAGCGCAAAACAGCATCCGATCAACTAATGAAAAACTGTTTTTT. This gives the protein CASSLAQNSIRSTNEKLFF. Complete variable domain (other parts from reference TRBV7-8 and TRBJ1-4): GAGVSQSPRYKVAKRGQDVALRCDPISGHVSLFWYQQALGQGPEFLTYFQNEAQLDKSGLPSDRFFAERPEGSVSTLKIQRTQQEDSAVYLCASSLAQNSIRSTNEKLFFGSGTQLSVL.

The CDR3 is CAISEVTGRNPLHF. The CDR3 DNA reads as TGTGCCATCAGTGAGGTTACGGGTCGGAACCCCCTCCACTTT. V usage is TRBV10-3 and J usage is TRBJ1-6; D is undetermined. Germline-derived CDR1 and CDR2 are ENHRY and SYGVKD. V gave up 2 bases and J gave up 13 bases, with 15 bases separating them. The CDR3 extends over 14 amino acids.

The CDR3 sequence: CASSQPGQGAKGNQPQHF. Here the CDR3 DNA reads TGCGCCAGCAGCCAACCGGGACAGGGGGCGAAAGGCAATCAGCCCCAGCATTTT. The chain combines TRBV4-1 with TRBJ1-5; the match to TRBD1 covers 12 bases. V lost 2 bases, J lost 2 bases, and 7 bases stayed unmatched. The length of the CDR3 is 18 residues. CDR1 is MGHRA and CDR2 is YSYEKL in the germline V gene.

DNA for the CDR3: TGTGCCAGCAGCGCGACAGGGCGTCAGCCCCAGCATTTT. It codes for CASSATGRQPQHF. The chain is built from TRBV7-8 and TRBJ1-5; 7 bases agree with TRBD1. Trimming removed 5 bases from V and 6 bases from J; junction bases left unmatched: 4. CDR3 length: 13 residues. The germline CDR1 and CDR2 sequences are SGHVS and FQNEAQ.

The chain recombines TRBV19 with TRBJ1-4; D is undetermined. Germline values: CDR1 LNHDA, CDR2 SQIVND (reference sequence). Trimming pared 6 bases from V and 2 bases from J, leaving 10 bases between. This CDR3 is built from 14 residues. The CDR3 DNA sequence: TGTGCCAGTAGAACTTTGGTGACTAATGAAAAACTGTTTTTT. This sequence encodes CASRTLVTNEKLFF.

This rearrangement joins TRBV6-1 to TRBJ1-1; D is ambiguous. From germline, CDR1 is MNHNS and CDR2 SASEGT. This CDR3 contains 14 residues. V was clipped by 4 bases and J by 2 bases, with 11 bases between them. The CDR3 region has the DNA TGTGCCAGCAGTGGAGCGGAGGGAAACACTGAAGCTTTCTTT. It is translated as CASSGAEGNTEAFF.

This clone was recorded only once. The genes are TRBV2 and TRBJ1-4, with D tentatively TRBD1 (6 bases). V dropped 7 bases and J dropped 3 bases, with 12 bases sitting between them. Germline V gene data show CDR1 as SNHLY and CDR2 as FYNNEI. CDR3 size: 14 residues. CDR3 DNA: TGTGCCAGCACTCCGAAGGGGGCTAATGAAAAACTGTTTTTT. Protein product: CASTPKGANEKLFF.

DNA for the CDR3: TGTGCCAGCAGCTTAAGGGGATCTAGGGCTGAAGCTTTCTTT. Translation: CASSLRGSRAEAFF. The J gene is TRBJ1-1, the V gene TRBV7-2; D is perhaps TRBD1 (5 bases). This CDR3 spans 14 amino acids. Germline lookup yields CDR1 SGHTA and CDR2 FQGNSA. With 2 bases removed from V and 6 bases from J, the gap between germline ends came to 13 bases.

The chain is built from TRBV6-6 and TRBJ2-1, with TRBD1 matching over 9 bases. Trimming at V came to 2 bases and at J to 5 bases, leaving 7 bases not matched to a gene. CDR1 MNHNY and CDR2 SVGAGI come from the germline V gene (reference sequence). The CDR3 is made up of 16 amino acids. The CDR3 is CASSYPPGQGHNEQFF. The CDR3 DNA is TGTGCCAGCAGTTACCCTCCGGGACAGGGCCACAATGAGCAGTTCTTC.

The gene calls are TRBV7-2 and TRBJ2-2, with D perhaps TRBD2 (6 bases). V lost 0 bases to trimming and J lost 1 base, with 6 bases between them. The length of the CDR3 is 15 residues. Germline-derived CDR1 and CDR2 are SGHTA and FQGNSA. CDR3 protein: CASSLAGGNTGELFF. As DNA, the CDR3 is TGTGCCAGCAGCTTAGCGGGGGGGAACACCGGGGAGCTGTTTTTT.

The V gene is TRBV4-1, the J gene TRBJ2-5, with a possible D match to TRBD1 (5 bases). The V end was cut by 2 bases, the J end by 9 bases, with 13 bases between. Germline CDR1 reads MGHRA; CDR2 reads YSYEKL. This CDR3 is 13 amino acids long. The CDR3 loop is CASSQLGLGAQYF. Written as DNA, the CDR3 is TGCGCCAGCAGCCAACTGGGCCTAGGGGCCCAGTACTTC.

The CDR3 DNA follows: TGCAGCGTTGAGAACTACTCCCAGCATTTT. Residues: CSVENYSQHF. This chain uses TRBV29-1 with TRBJ1-5; D remains unclear. Trimming took 3 bases from V and 11 from J, leaving 8 bases between them. The V gene's germline CDR1 is SQVTM and CDR2 ANQGSEA. The CDR3 has 10 amino acids.

The rearrangement uses TRBV18 and TRBJ1-5; perhaps TRBD1 as D (6 bases). The CDR3 has 17 amino acids. Germline CDR1 and CDR2: KGHSH and LQKENI. The ends were cut back, 4 bases at V and 0 bases at J, with 16 bases in the middle. The CDR3 loop is CASSLTGGSGSNQPQHF. CDR3 coding DNA: TGTGCCAGCTCACTGACAGGTGGATCGGGTAGCAATCAGCCCCAGCATTTT.

The chain couples TRBV6-5 to TRBJ2-7, with 7 bases identical to TRBD1. The CDR3 loop spans 13 amino acids. The V segment lost 5 bases and the J segment 3 bases; nucleotides outside the gene matches: 4. In germline, CDR1 is MNHEY, CDR2 SVGAGI. CDR3 DNA sequence: TGTGCCAGCAGTAAGGGACAGTTCTACGAGCAGTACGTC. Translation gives CASSKGQFYEQYV.

The gene calls are TRBV27 and TRBJ1-1; possibly TRBD1 for D (5 bases). The V gene's germline CDR1 is MNHEY and CDR2 SMNVEV (reference sequence). The CDR3 has 17 amino acids. The ends were cut back, 0 bases at V and 3 bases at J, with 17 bases in the middle. This CDR3 is CASSLSGGTGMHTEAFF. DNA for the CDR3: TGTGCCAGCAGTTTATCGGGGGGGACGGGGATGCACACTGAAGCTTTCTTT.

This clone appeared a single time. The chain has TRBV5-1 and TRBJ1-6; D possibly corresponds to TRBD1 (6 bases). V was clipped by 5 bases and J by 7 bases, with 16 bases between them. This CDR3 comprises 15 residues. The V gene's germline CDR1 is SGHRS and CDR2 YFSETQ. CDR3 region: CASRDRLLMNSPLHF. The CDR3 DNA is TGCGCCAGCAGGGACAGACTGTTGATGAATTCACCCCTCCACTTT. Supplemented by reference TRBV5-1 and TRBJ1-6, the full variable domain reads KAGVTQTPRYLIKTRGQQVTLSCSPISGHRSVSWYQQTPGQGLQFLFEYFSETQRNKGNFPGRFSGRQFSNSRSEMNVSTLELGDSALYLCASRDRLLMNSPLHFGNGTRLTVT.

The DNA of the CDR3 is TGTGCCAGCAGCTTGCGGGGGCACACAGATACGCAGTATTTT. It specifies CASSLRGHTDTQYF. The chain links TRBV11-2 to TRBJ2-3; TRBD2 is a possible D gene (7 bases). Per the germline V gene, CDR1 is SGHAT and CDR2 is FQNNGV. The CDR3 covers 14 residues. Trimming cost V 3 bases and J 2 bases, with 9 bases left between them. The full variable domain, in which reference TRBV11-2 and TRBJ2-3 provide the parts outside the CDR3, is EAGVAQSPRYKIIEKRQSVAFWCNPISGHATLYWYQQILGQGPKLLIQFQNNGVVDDSQLPKDRFSAERLKGVDSTLKIQPAKLEDSAVYLCASSLRGHTDTQYFGPGTRLTVL.